The 6 T cell receptor beta chains reported below all come from one sample, sequenced in a study of T cell responses to AZD1222 COVID-19 vaccine. The protocol was immunoSEQ multiplex PCR, while the TCRdb copy is restricted to in-frame clones and leaves out a portion. The sample consists of approximately 65,000 clones, 76% of them appearing once. The sample here was peripheral blood, taken on day 0 of AZD1222 vaccination. These receptors were obtained from an adult in good health.

The chain is built from TRBV11-3 and TRBJ1-2; D remains unclear. Germline CDR1 reads SGHNT; CDR2 reads YENEEA. V was pared by 10 bases and J by 3 bases, with 15 bases between. The CDR3 has 13 residues. CDR3 in DNA: TGTGCCATCGAAGGGCGACCTTACTATGGCTACACCTTC. Residues: CAIEGRPYYGYTF.

This clone was picked up one time. V is TRBV30 and J is TRBJ1-5; 8 bases are a match to TRBD1. Germline CDR1 GTSNPN, CDR2 SVGIG (reference sequence). The CDR3 has 15 amino acids. After removal of 2 bases from V and 2 bases from J, the junction contained 5 bases not matched to a gene. The CDR3 sequence is CAWSTGQGGNQPQHF. CDR3 sequence (DNA): TGTGCCTGGAGTACAGGACAGGGAGGCAATCAGCCCCAGCATTTT.

This chain links TRBV27 with TRBJ1-3, with 8 bases identical to TRBD1. Germline CDR1 reads MNHEY; CDR2 reads SMNVEV (reference sequence). V shed 4 bases and J 3 bases; nucleotides not matched to a gene: 8. The CDR3 is made up of 16 amino acids. CDR3 residues: CASSSLGRGHGNTIYF. DNA of the CDR3: TGTGCCAGCAGTTCTCTAGGCAGGGGGCATGGAAACACCATATATTTT.

The genes are TRBV6-6 and TRBJ2-2; 8 nucleotides agree with TRBD1. There are 16 residues in the CDR3. Germline V gene data show CDR1 as MNHNY and CDR2 as SVGAGI (reference sequence). J gave up 7 bases and V 2 bases, and 9 bases lay outside the gene matches. The CDR3 is CASSYRQGAVIGELFF. The CDR3 nucleotides are TGTGCCAGCAGTTACAGGCAGGGGGCGGTTATCGGGGAGCTGTTTTTT.

This chain connects TRBV9 to TRBJ2-2; D gene unclear. The germline CDR1 and CDR2 sequences are SGDLS and YYNGEE. V lost 4 bases, J lost 6 bases, and 7 bases lay in between. The CDR3 covers 12 residues. The CDR3 loop reads CASSSPPGELFF. Written as DNA, the CDR3 is TGTGCCAGCAGCAGCCCCCCCGGGGAGCTGTTTTTT.

This chain links TRBV12-3 or TRBV12-4 with TRBJ2-3; D call uncertain. The CDR3 has 11 residues. V was shortened by 4 bases and J by 7 bases, with 6 bases between the two germline ends. The CDR3 sequence is CASSYQNTQYF. CDR3 DNA sequence: TGTGCCAGCAGTTACCAGAATACGCAGTATTTT.